One sample yielded the 22 T cell receptor beta chains listed below, sequenced in a study of shared clonotypes between healthy human individuals (TCRdb year 2020). The method behind the library was the immunoSEQ multiplex PCR assay. The table comes from immuneACCESS by way of TCRdb, which keeps in-frame sequences with V and J called. Part of the clones is missing from these tables; in studies checked, under half for an unresolved V gene and the rest for unknown reasons. The sample records hundreds of thousands of clones, approximately 96% of which are singletons. The ten largest clones capture approximately 0.12% of the sample. For the CD8 naive samples, CD45RO-negative cells were positively selected for CCR7, yielding a CD45RA+CCR7+ population from which TemRA cells were excluded. The sequencing sample was made of naive CD8+ T cells sorted from blood. The cell subset or site label corresponds to: CD45RA+CCR7+. These receptors were collected from a woman in her 30s in good health.

The chain combines TRBV29-1 with TRBJ2-2; TRBD2 is a possible D gene (5 bases). The ends were cut back, 3 bases at V and 6 bases at J, with 14 bases in the middle. The CDR3 has 14 amino acids. From germline, CDR1 is SQVTM and CDR2 ANQGSEA. This CDR3 is CSVDGGHFPGELFF. DNA of the CDR3: TGCAGCGTTGACGGAGGCCACTTCCCCGGGGAGCTGTTTTTT.

The chain has TRBV5-6 and TRBJ1-4; 11 bases agree with TRBD1. V lost 2 bases and J lost 4; bases outside the gene matches: 7. The length of the CDR3 is 17 residues. CDR1 and CDR2 (germline): SGHDT, YYEEEE. The chain's CDR3 is CASSFSGTGGINEKLFF. CDR3 bases: TGTGCCAGCAGCTTTTCCGGGACAGGGGGGATTAATGAAAAACTGTTTTTT.

The chain employs TRBV27 and TRBJ2-7, with 7 bases that match TRBD1. The CDR3 contains 16 residues. Germline V gives CDR1 MNHEY, CDR2 SMNVEV (reference sequence). The V gene end was trimmed by 0 bases and the J gene end by 4 bases; junction bases not matched to a gene: 9. CDR3 nucleotides: TGTGCCAGCAGTTTATCAGCCGGGACAGATCGGTACGAGCAGTACTTC. This encodes CASSLSAGTDRYEQYF.

This chain connects TRBV5-5 to TRBJ2-7; TRBD2 aligns across 8 bases. This CDR3 spans 15 amino acids. CDR1 is SGHKS, CDR2 YYEKEE, per germline (reference sequence). The V and J ends lost 5 bases and 2 bases, in that order; junction bases with no gene match: 9. CDR3 protein: CASRWEAGGPYEQYF. CDR3 sequence (DNA): TGTGCCAGCAGGTGGGAGGCGGGGGGCCCCTACGAGCAGTACTTC.

V is TRBV10-3 and J is TRBJ2-7, with 13 bases lining up with TRBD2. This CDR3 is 16 amino acids long. Germline CDR1 is ENHRY and CDR2 is SYGVKD. J gave up 6 bases and V 4 bases, and 9 bases lay outside the gene matches. CDR3 coding DNA: TGTGCCATCAGTGGACTAGCGGGAGGTCCAGTGATCGAGCAGTACTTC. It translates to CAISGLAGGPVIEQYF.

The J gene is TRBJ2-1, the V gene TRBV6-5, with 8 bases identical to TRBD2. CDR1 MNHEY and CDR2 SVGAGI come from the germline V gene. CDR3 length: 15 amino acids. The junction had 2 bases not matched to a gene; V was cut back by 0 bases and J by 4 bases. The CDR3 DNA reads as TGTGCCAGCAGTTACTCGACTAGCGTGTACAATGAGCAGTTCTTC. It encodes CASSYSTSVYNEQFF.

The V and J genes are TRBV13 and TRBJ2-7; D possibly corresponds to TRBD1 (6 bases). This CDR3 comprises 18 residues. Looked up from germline, CDR1 is PRHDT and CDR2 is FYEKMQ (reference sequence). V was trimmed by 4 bases and J by 5 bases, leaving 27 bases between them. The chain's CDR3 is CASSSLGHTSPSPNEQYF. The CDR3 DNA sequence: TGTGCCAGCAGCTCCCTGGGACATACAAGCCCTTCGCCAAACGAGCAGTACTTC.

This clone was observed a handful of times. This chain uses TRBV7-2 with TRBJ1-2; D is unclear. The CDR3 totals 12 residues. CDR1 and CDR2 (germline): SGHTA, FQGNSA. V dropped 4 bases and J dropped 7 bases, with 10 bases sitting between them. CDR3 in amino acids: CASSYASSGYTF. The CDR3 nucleotides are TGTGCCAGCAGCTATGCTTCTAGTGGCTACACCTTC.

This chain uses TRBV19 with TRBJ2-7; 12 positions agree with TRBD2. Germline V gene data show CDR1 as LNHDA and CDR2 as SQIVND (reference sequence). The J segment lost 0 bases and the V segment lost 5 bases, leaving 5 bases of the junction unmatched. The CDR3 runs to 16 residues. CDR3 sequence reads: CASSSQTSGSSYEQYF. In DNA, the CDR3 is TGTGCCAGTAGTTCCCAGACTAGCGGGAGCTCCTACGAGCAGTACTTC.

This clone has only one observation. The rearrangement uses TRBV6-6 and TRBJ2-7; the match to TRBD2 covers 12 bases. The length of the CDR3 is 15 residues. V was pared by 6 bases and J by 6 bases, with 9 bases of the junction left unmatched. The V gene's germline CDR1 is MNHNY and CDR2 SVGAGI (reference sequence). For the CDR3, the DNA is TGTGCCAGCAGCCCCAGACTAGCGGGAGAATCCGAGCAGTACTTC. Translating it yields CASSPRLAGESEQYF.

V is TRBV19 and J is TRBJ1-5; unclear D gene. Trimming shortened V by 3 bases and J by 2 bases, and 8 bases separated the two germline ends. The V gene's germline CDR1 is LNHDA and CDR2 SQIVND (reference sequence). This CDR3 has 14 amino acids. CDR3 in amino acids: CASSMFSGNQPQHF. CDR3 nucleotide sequence: TGTGCCAGTAGTATGTTCTCTGGCAATCAGCCCCAGCATTTT. Full variable domain (outside the CDR3, taken from reference TRBV19 and TRBJ1-5): DGGITQSPKYLFRKEGQNVTLSCEQNLNHDAMYWYRQDPGQGLRLIYYSQIVNDFQKGDIAEGYSVSREKKESFPLTVTSAQKNPTAFYLCASSMFSGNQPQHFGDGTRLSIL.

The genes are TRBV5-1 and TRBJ2-1; D possibly corresponds to TRBD2 (6 bases). CDR1 and CDR2 (germline): SGHRS, YFSETQ. Trimming left V 1 base short and J 5 bases short, with 19 bases between. This CDR3 is built from 17 residues. This CDR3 is CASSLLLLGTPDNEQFF. CDR3 in DNA: TGCGCCAGCAGCTTGTTGTTGTTAGGGACTCCTGACAATGAGCAGTTCTTC.

This clone was seen only once. The V gene is TRBV9, the J gene TRBJ1-2; the D gene is possibly TRBD1 (5 bases). The CDR3 loop spans 12 amino acids. From germline, CDR1 is SGDLS and CDR2 YYNGEE. V lost 7 bases to trimming and J lost 7 bases, with 14 bases between them. CDR3 loop: CASGVLGGGYTF. CDR3 coding DNA: TGTGCCAGCGGGGTCTTGGGGGGTGGCTACACCTTC.

The CDR3 nucleotides are TGTGCTAGTGGTTTGCCCAGTGGGGGCTACACCTTC. Protein sequence: CASGLPSGGYTF. The chain combines TRBV12-5 with TRBJ1-2; D unresolved. Trimming removed 2 bases at V and 8 bases at J, with 9 bases between. This CDR3 has 12 amino acids. Looked up from germline, CDR1 is LGHNT and CDR2 is FRNRAP.

This rearrangement joins TRBV2 to TRBJ2-5; 11 bases agree with TRBD2. Germline V gives CDR1 SNHLY, CDR2 FYNNEI. The CDR3 loop spans 18 amino acids. Unmatched junction bases numbered 14, after V lost 7 bases and J lost 1 base. The CDR3 is CASMGWLAGGGIQETQYF. The CDR3 nucleotides are TGTGCCAGCATGGGATGGCTAGCGGGAGGAGGGATCCAAGAGACCCAGTACTTC. Variable domain in full (rest from reference TRBV2 and TRBJ2-5): EPEVTQTPSHQVTQMGQEVILRCVPISNHLYFYWYRQILGQKVEFLVSFYNNEISEKSEIFDDQFSVERPDGSNFTLKIRSTKLEDSAMYFCASMGWLAGGGIQETQYFGPGTRLLVL.

With respect to this clone: Other DNA sequences from this sample encode an identical CDR3 as well. The chain is built from TRBV27 and TRBJ2-1; D remains unclear. Germline V lookup: CDR1 MNHEY, CDR2 SMNVEV (reference sequence). V lost 0 bases to trimming and J lost 0 bases, with 9 bases between them. This CDR3 spans 16 amino acids. CDR3: CASSLSSGSSYNEQFF. Written as DNA, the CDR3 is TGTGCCAGCAGTTTATCCTCGGGTTCCTCCTACAATGAGCAGTTCTTC.

The gene calls are TRBV5-1 and TRBJ2-1; D might be TRBD1 or TRBD2, each matching 5 bases. This CDR3 has 14 residues. The V end lost 4 bases, the J end lost 4 bases, and 12 bases lay between the germline ends. Germline values: CDR1 SGHRS, CDR2 YFSETQ. CDR3 amino acids: CASSPFEGYNEQFF. The CDR3 bases are TGCGCCAGCAGCCCTTTCGAGGGGTACAATGAGCAGTTCTTC.

The gene calls are TRBV5-6 and TRBJ2-7; 8 positions agree with TRBD1. J gave up 2 bases and V 4 bases, and 11 bases lay outside the gene matches. Germline V lookup: CDR1 SGHDT, CDR2 YYEEEE. The CDR3 sequence is 16 residues long. The CDR3 sequence: CASSELSGQGPYEQYF. CDR3 nucleotide sequence: TGTGCCAGCAGCGAACTATCAGGACAGGGCCCCTACGAGCAGTACTTC.

The gene calls are TRBV30 and TRBJ1-2, with D hard to call. The length of the CDR3 is 13 residues. V was cut by 5 bases and J by 3 bases, with 13 bases left in between. Germline assignment: CDR1 GTSNPN and CDR2 SVGIG (reference sequence). The CDR3 DNA reads as TGTGCCTGGTATAAGGGATTATACTATGGCTACACCTTC. Translating gives CAWYKGLYYGYTF.

This rearrangement joins TRBV4-2 to TRBJ2-3, with TRBD1 as a possible D gene (5 bases). V was clipped by 2 bases and J by 0 bases, with 12 bases between them. CDR1 is LGHNA and CDR2 is YNFKEQ in the germline V gene. The CDR3 is 16 amino acids. Here the CDR3 reads CASSQNRYSSTDTQYF. DNA of the CDR3: TGTGCCAGCAGCCAAAACAGGTACTCTAGCACAGATACGCAGTATTTT.

A single count supports this clone. The chain carries TRBV6-1 and TRBJ2-7; the D gene is possibly TRBD1 (6 bases). Germline assignment: CDR1 MNHNS and CDR2 SASEGT. The CDR3 extends over 18 amino acids. With 0 bases removed from V and 0 bases from J, the gap between germline ends came to 18 bases. This CDR3 reads CASSEALYPGQASYEQYF. In nucleotides, the CDR3 is TGTGCCAGCAGTGAAGCGCTGTACCCGGGACAAGCCTCCTACGAGCAGTACTTC.

CDR3 sequence: CASSLYGNEQFF. CDR3 DNA: TGCGCCAGCAGCTTGTACGGTAATGAGCAGTTCTTC. This chain connects TRBV5-1 to TRBJ2-1; no definite D call. The CDR3 extends over 12 amino acids. Trimming removed 1 base at V and 7 bases at J, with 6 bases between. Germline V gene lookup returns CDR1 SGHRS and CDR2 YFSETQ. Together with reference TRBV5-1 and TRBJ2-1, the CDR3 gives the full variable domain: KAGVTQTPRYLIKTRGQQVTLSCSPISGHRSVSWYQQTPGQGLQFLFEYFSETQRNKGNFPGRFSGRQFSNSRSEMNVSTLELGDSALYLCASSLYGNEQFFGPGTRLTVL.